This TCR beta chain was captured in a study of shared clonotypes between healthy human individuals. Across the whole study: Three CD4 naive, three CD4 memory, two CD8 naive and one CD8 memory plate were used per donor. Study outcomes and limitations: Among four donors, approximately 5% of naive CD4 clonotypes were found in common.

Each PCR replicate from the sorted subsets contained around 0.2 ug DNA, which is tens of thousands of T cell genomes. The protocol was immunoSEQ multiplex PCR, while the TCRdb copy is restricted to in-frame clones and leaves out a portion. The sample shows fewer than 1.8 million clones, just under 99% of them seen only once. About this clone itself: Its specificity is unknown.

The sequence derives from a man in his thirties or forties in good health. The sample comprised naive CD4+ T cells sorted from blood. Subset meaning: CD45RA+ positively selected.

The chain's CDR3 is CASSPNSADTQYF. For the CDR3, the DNA is TGCGCCAGCAGCCCGAACTCAGCAGATACGCAGTATTTT. The J gene is TRBJ2-3, the V gene TRBV5-1, with D hard to call. Germline V gene data show CDR1 as SGHRS and CDR2 as YFSETQ. V gave up 4 bases and J gave up 4 bases, with 10 bases separating them. The CDR3 is made up of 13 amino acids.